This T cell receptor (beta chain) stems from a study of T cells in Graves' hyperthyroidism and ophthalmopathy. Germline V gene lookup returns CDR1 SNHLY and CDR2 FYNNEI. Losses at the gene ends were 8 bases for V and 6 bases for J; bases not matched to a gene: 7. CDR3 length: 13 amino acids. Study observations and caveats: Ophthalmopathy was predicted by the model a median of about 6.7 months ahead of onset.

Points on this clonotype: Its target is unknown.

RNA transcripts served as the template for amplifying TCR beta CDR3 regions. HTBI primers were used for first-round RT-PCR of the TCR CDR3. TCRdb redid the calling of the multiplex PCR reads with MiXCR, one entry per CDR3 protein. The repertoire holds roughly 61,000 distinct CDR3 sequences, with around 50% as singletons. This receptor was obtained from a woman aged 60-75 years with Graves' ophthalmopathy. The chain combines TRBV2 with TRBJ2-7, with 10 bases matching TRBD2. The sample comprised blood. The CDR3 loop reads CASGRTSGGEQYF. DNA for the CDR3: TGTGCCAGCGGTCGGACTAGCGGTGGCGAGCAGTACTTC.